The clone carrying this T cell receptor (beta chain) came up many times. Its target is not known. What was amplified from RNA transcripts were TCR beta CDR3 regions. In the first-round RT-PCR of the TCR CDR3, the HTBI primer set was used. Each CDR3 protein gets one entry after TCRdb re-called the multiplex PCR reads with MiXCR. The sample has 92,000 or so distinct CDR3 sequences, roughly 49% seen once. This record comes from a study of T cells in Graves' hyperthyroidism and ophthalmopathy. CDR1 and CDR2 from the germline V gene are SNHLY and FYNNEI. The CDR3 has 15 residues. Trimming pared 3 bases from V and 4 bases from J, leaving 13 bases between. General study points: Ophthalmopathy stood apart from stable hyperthyroidism in a 13 V-J model. Ophthalmopathy was predicted by the model a median of approximately 6 months ahead of onset.

Clinical symptoms, serum thyroxine, TRAb, thyroid ultrasound and orbital computed tomography established diagnosis. Cells are PBMCs isolated from approximately 9.2 ml of fresh blood. V and J are TRBV2 and TRBJ1-5, with D hard to call. Sequences were obtained from blood. This sequence was found in a woman aged 40 to 50 with Graves' hyperthyroidism. CDR3 DNA: TGTGCCAGCAGTGATCGGGAGCGTACAAATCAGCCCCAGCATTTT. Translated, it gives CASSDRERTNQPQHF.